This T cell receptor beta chain emerged from a study of blood T cell repertoires in COVID-19 (dated by TCRdb to about 2020). Notes on the research overall: Samples from collaborators originated in the United States, Italy and Spain and spanned both the acute and convalescent phases of COVID-19. The prospective study material was composed of cDNA or gDNA derived from T cells, B-cell-depleted T cells, or PBMCs. Subjects who had been exposed to COVID-19, were actively infected with it, or had recovered from it provided the deeply sampled blood TCRbeta repertoires that made up the dataset. The repertoires were made available in a free public database intended to serve as a resource for research on the immune response to SARS-CoV-2. The samples were drawn from the first 160 participants of the ongoing ImmuneRACE study and from some 1,300 subjects provided by 6 global collaborators. Nearly every sample came with metadata listing a de-identified subject ID, COVID-19 status, age in years and sex. Where available, HLA class I and class II types were obtained from metadata supplied by the sample provider rather than from assay-based typing. What the study reported, not specific to this receptor: Clinical and demographic metadata were provided uncurated, with the amount varying by source and participant.

With regard to this clone: The antigen it binds to is not known. Base-call qualities are not available, and no considerably larger clone is one nucleotide away.

Each collaborating institution followed its own protocols to collect whole blood in K2EDTA tubes. For TCRbeta analysis, collaborators shipped samples in one of three forms: frozen whole blood, isolated PBMCs, or DNA extracted from either of those sample types. TCRbeta CDR3 regions were amplified from genomic DNA by means of the immunoSEQ Assay, a bias-controlled multiplex PCR. Turning to the authors' computational methods: The number of nucleated cells in each sample was estimated from the amplification of reference gene primers within the assay. Sequence reads were collapsed and filtered to measure the absolute abundance of every unique TCRbeta CDR3 rearrangement. For each sample, productive Simpson clonality was calculated by taking the square root of Simpson's diversity index across productive rearrangements. Held by TCRdb, this immuneACCESS table contains in-frame sequences only and omits some clones. Under half of the omission traces to an unresolved V gene where checked; the cause of the rest is unknown. D and trimming were read from the DNA, whereas the V and J calls and clone size are those reported in that table. The sample table records some 72,000 clones; around 89% of these occur just once. The ten most abundant clones make up around 0.6% of the sample.

V was cut back by 2 bases and J by 8 bases, leaving a gap of 15 bases between them. From the cysteine through the phenylalanine, the CDR3 covers 14 amino acids. Only the CDR3 DNA stays, 42 bases, in frame from base 1. The germline V gene (reference sequence) supplies CDR1 LNHDA and CDR2 SQIVND. The sample consisted of peripheral blood. This sequence was found in a man between 60 and 75 years old with acute or convalescent COVID-19. In this chain, TRBV19 is recombined with TRBJ1-1, with the D gene call left open. The CDR3 here reads CASSISGLRQEAFF. Here is the DNA: TGTGCCAGTAGTATATCTGGACTGAGGCAAGAAGCTTTCTTT.